The 29 T cell receptor beta chains given below trace back to one sample, sequenced in a study of blood T cell repertoires in COVID-19. Using immunoSEQ multiplex PCR, the repertoire was profiled, and TCRdb retains in-frame clones only, with some absent. The top ten hold 6.5% to 9% of the sample, which has roughly 190,000 clones, approximately 85% seen once. The sample comprised peripheral blood. The receptor source for this set is an older woman with acute or convalescent COVID-19.

The gene calls are TRBV6-5 and TRBJ1-1; maybe TRBD1 (5 bases). CDR1 MNHEY and CDR2 SVGAGI come from the germline V gene. The germline V and J ends were trimmed by 2 bases and 4 bases, with 8 bases remaining between them. The CDR3 is 13 residues long. The CDR3 region has the DNA TGTGCCAGCAGTTACCACGGGGGCACTGAAGCTTTCTTT. This translates into CASSYHGGTEAFF.

V gene TRBV19 combines with J gene TRBJ1-2, with 9 positions matching TRBD1. CDR1 and CDR2 from the germline V gene are LNHDA and SQIVND (reference sequence). The length of the CDR3 is 13 residues. Trimming cost V 7 bases and J 8 bases; bases outside gene matches: 8. The chain's CDR3 is CASIRQGEGGYTF. The CDR3 nucleotides read TGTGCCAGTATTCGACAGGGGGAAGGCGGCTACACCTTC.

This clone was recorded once. The rearrangement joins TRBV12-5 to TRBJ2-2; D ambiguous. This CDR3 comprises 15 residues. V lost 1 base to trimming and J lost 5 bases, with 11 bases between them. Looked up from germline, CDR1 is LGHNT and CDR2 is FRNRAP. For the CDR3, the DNA is TGTGCTAGTGGTTTGGGGCATCCCCCTACCGGGGAGCTGTTTTTT. As protein: CASGLGHPPTGELFF.

V gene TRBV27 combines with J gene TRBJ2-5, with TRBD1 as a possible D gene (6 bases). CDR3 length: 14 residues. Germline V gives CDR1 MNHEY, CDR2 SMNVEV (reference sequence). V was pared by 1 base and J by 5 bases, with 11 bases between. DNA of the CDR3: TGTGCCAGCAGTTTATTTCAGGGGACGGAGACCCAGTACTTC. Encoded protein: CASSLFQGTETQYF.

This clone was observed a single time. The chain has TRBV27 and TRBJ1-1, with no clear D. Between the trimmed V and J ends, which lost 1 base and 4 bases, there was a span of 7 bases. The germline V gene has CDR1 MNHEY and CDR2 SMNVEV (reference sequence). The CDR3 sequence is 13 residues long. CDR3 sequence (DNA): TGTGCCAGCAGTTTATACGGGGTCACTGAAGCTTTCTTT. It specifies CASSLYGVTEAFF.

V is TRBV29-1 and J is TRBJ1-1, with 8 bases that match TRBD1. The CDR3 runs to 12 residues. J gave up 6 bases and V 6 bases, and 6 bases lay outside the gene matches. CDR1 SQVTM and CDR2 ANQGSEA come from the germline V gene. The CDR3: CSVVDRGSEAFF. The CDR3 DNA reads as TGCAGCGTCGTCGACAGGGGATCTGAAGCTTTCTTT.

This clone is a singleton in its sample. The chain couples TRBV27 to TRBJ2-1; 11 nucleotides agree with TRBD1. Germline V lookup: CDR1 MNHEY, CDR2 SMNVEV (reference sequence). The length of the CDR3 is 14 residues. The trim removed 4 bases at V and 8 bases at J, leaving 4 bases unmatched. CDR3 region: CASSWTGGRDEQFF. CDR3 in DNA: TGTGCCAGCAGTTGGACAGGGGGCCGTGATGAGCAGTTCTTC.

The chain employs TRBV10-3 and TRBJ2-7, with TRBD1 matching 8 bases. With V trimmed by 8 bases and J by 5 bases, 8 bases remained unmatched. Germline CDR1 ENHRY, CDR2 SYGVKD. This CDR3 region has 13 residues. In DNA form, the CDR3 reads TGTGCCATCCGAGTATCAGGGGGCGACGAGCAGTACTTC. Translation: CAIRVSGGDEQYF.

V gene TRBV10-1 combines with J gene TRBJ2-1, with 11 bases that match TRBD2. Germline V gene lookup returns CDR1 WNHNN and CDR2 SYGVQD (reference sequence). This CDR3 contains 15 residues. With 4 bases clipped from V and 8 bases from J, the junction kept 7 bases outside the gene matches. The CDR3 DNA sequence: TGCGCCAGCAGTGGTAGCGGGAGGGCCAGGGATGAGCAGTTCTTC. Amino acid sequence: CASSGSGRARDEQFF.

The V and J genes are TRBV19 and TRBJ2-3; TRBD2 agrees at 14 bases. Germline V lookup: CDR1 LNHDA, CDR2 SQIVND (reference sequence). The CDR3 runs 19 residues. V was pared by 5 bases and J by 8 bases, with 18 bases of the junction left unmatched. CDR3 bases: TGTGCCAGTAGTCTCTCGAGGGGGTCGACTAGCGGGAGGGCCCGTACGCAGTATTTT. Residues: CASSLSRGSTSGRARTQYF.

The chain combines TRBV6-5 with TRBJ2-7; unclear D gene. Germline CDR1 MNHEY, CDR2 SVGAGI. This CDR3 contains 12 residues. Between the trimmed V and J ends, which lost 4 bases and 3 bases, there was a span of 7 bases. The CDR3 loop is CASSLHIYEQYV. In DNA, the CDR3 is TGTGCCAGCAGTTTACACATCTACGAGCAGTACGTC.

The chain recombines TRBV29-1 with TRBJ2-1, with TRBD2 identical over 14 bases. The CDR3 runs 15 residues. Trimming removed 2 bases from V and 6 bases from J; junction bases left unmatched: 3. Per germline, CDR1 SQVTM and CDR2 ANQGSEA. The CDR3 here is CSVEWTSGRRNEQFF. The DNA for the CDR3 is TGCAGCGTTGAATGGACTAGCGGGAGGCGCAATGAGCAGTTCTTC.

The chain employs TRBV23-1 and TRBJ2-3, with TRBD1 identical over 7 bases. TRBV23-1 is classed as an ORF, of uncertain function. This CDR3 is built from 16 residues. The V gene end was trimmed by 5 bases and the J gene end by 1 base; junction bases not matched to a gene: 9. CDR3: CASSTGASRGTDTQYF. CDR3 nucleotide sequence: TGCGCCAGCAGTACAGGGGCCTCACGGGGCACAGATACGCAGTATTTT.

The chain joins TRBV24-1 to TRBJ1-2; D remains ambiguous. V gave up 7 bases and J gave up 8 bases, with 7 bases separating them. This CDR3 comprises 10 residues. CDR1 and CDR2 from the germline V gene are KGHDR and SFDVKD. In DNA form, the CDR3 reads TGTGCCACCAGGGTTGAGGGCTACACCTTC. Translation: CATRVEGYTF.

This chain joins TRBV18 and TRBJ1-1, with 7 bases lining up with TRBD1. CDR1 and CDR2 from the germline V gene are KGHSH and LQKENI. After removal of 2 bases from V and 4 bases from J, the junction contained 4 bases not matched to a gene. This CDR3 has 14 residues. CDR3 loop: CASSPDPGGTEAFF. In DNA, the CDR3 is TGTGCCAGCTCACCAGACCCAGGGGGCACTGAAGCTTTCTTT.

This sequence joins TRBV7-2 and TRBJ2-1; 10 bases fit TRBD2. Germline V gene sequence: CDR1 SGHTA, CDR2 FQGNSA. The CDR3 runs 15 residues. With V trimmed by 0 bases and J by 11 bases, 7 bases remained unmatched. The DNA for the CDR3 is TGTGCCAGCAGCTTAGCGCTGTTAGCGGGAGGTCAGCAGTTCTTC. Protein sequence: CASSLALLAGGQQFF.

The genes are TRBV28 and TRBJ2-6; possible D gene TRBD1, 6 bases. This CDR3 region has 14 residues. V dropped 8 bases and J dropped 2 bases, with 10 bases sitting between them. In germline, CDR1 is MDHEN, CDR2 SYDVKM. Here the CDR3 DNA reads TGTGCCAGCCTAGGGGGACCTGGGGCCAACGTCCTGACTTTC. Residues: CASLGGPGANVLTF.

This chain connects TRBV5-8 to TRBJ1-2; 7 nucleotides line up with TRBD1. This CDR3 region has 16 residues. Per germline, CDR1 SGHTS and CDR2 YDEGEE. J gave up 13 bases and V 0 bases, and 18 bases lay outside the gene matches. Here the CDR3 DNA reads TGTGCCAGCAGCTTGGCCACGGGGACAGCGCACCGTAAGGGCACCTTC. Its translation: CASSLATGTAHRKGTF.

This clone has just one count. Here the CDR3 reads CASSLGGPNTEAFF. The DNA of the CDR3 is TGTGCCAGCAGTTTGGGAGGTCCGAACACTGAAGCTTTCTTT. The V gene is TRBV28, the J gene TRBJ1-1, with D uncertain. Germline V gene data show CDR1 as MDHEN and CDR2 as SYDVKM. V gave up 3 bases and J gave up 1 base, with 9 bases separating them. The CDR3 loop spans 14 amino acids.

The rearrangement links TRBV2 to TRBJ1-2, with a possible D match to TRBD1 (5 bases). Trimming shortened V by 7 bases and J by 8 bases, and 20 bases separated the two germline ends. CDR3 length: 14 residues. From germline, CDR1 is SNHLY and CDR2 FYNNEI. The CDR3 reads CASIPSQGLRGYTF. In DNA form, the CDR3 reads TGTGCCAGCATTCCATCGCAGGGACTTAGGGGCTACACCTTC.

This clone was found a few times. The V gene is TRBV5-1, the J gene TRBJ2-1, with 11 bases fitting TRBD2. V shed 1 base and J 0 bases; nucleotides not matched to a gene: 6. Germline V gene data show CDR1 as SGHRS and CDR2 as YFSETQ. The length of the CDR3 is 18 residues. The CDR3: CASSLLGTSGISYNEQFF. The CDR3 DNA is TGCGCCAGCAGCTTGTTGGGGACTAGCGGCATCTCCTACAATGAGCAGTTCTTC.

This chain links TRBV6-5 with TRBJ2-7; perhaps TRBD2 as D (6 bases). V was cut by 1 base and J by 1 base, with 14 bases left in between. CDR1 MNHEY and CDR2 SVGAGI come from the germline V gene. The CDR3 extends over 16 amino acids. CDR3 sequence reads: CASSYYSGTLSYEQYF. The CDR3 DNA is TGTGCCAGCAGTTACTATAGCGGAACTCTATCCTACGAGCAGTACTTC.

The J gene is TRBJ1-2, the V gene TRBV10-3, with D maybe TRBD1 (6 bases). Germline CDR1 ENHRY, CDR2 SYGVKD. The CDR3 runs to 13 residues. The V gene lost 8 bases and the J gene lost 6 bases, with 16 bases spanning the gap. CDR3: CAISTGSYDGYTF. CDR3 in DNA: TGTGCCATCTCAACAGGGTCTTATGATGGCTACACCTTC.

The J gene is TRBJ2-7, the V gene TRBV28, with TRBD2 as a possible D gene (7 bases). Germline V gene lookup returns CDR1 MDHEN and CDR2 SYDVKM. The CDR3 loop spans 14 amino acids. Trimming left V 6 bases short and J 4 bases short, with 16 bases between. The CDR3 here is CASSPGGVIYEQYV. CDR3 sequence (DNA): TGTGCCAGCAGCCCGGGGGGCGTTATTTACGAGCAGTACGTC.

The chain links TRBV24-1 to TRBJ2-2, with D possibly TRBD1 on 6 matching bases. The germline CDR1 and CDR2 sequences are KGHDR and SFDVKD. V was pared by 8 bases and J by 6 bases, with 15 bases between. CDR3 length: 14 residues. The CDR3 bases are TGTGCCACCAATAGTGGGGGCGCGGCCGGGGAGCTGTTTTTT. The encoded protein is CATNSGGAAGELFF.

The gene calls are TRBV7-8 and TRBJ2-3; 8 nucleotides agree with TRBD2. The CDR3 has 16 amino acids. Germline V gives CDR1 SGHVS, CDR2 FQNEAQ. With 2 bases clipped from V and 0 bases from J, the junction kept 4 bases outside the gene matches. CDR3 amino acids: CASSLRPSGSTDTQYF. Written as DNA, the CDR3 is TGTGCCAGCAGCTTACGCCCTAGCGGGAGCACAGATACGCAGTATTTT.

This sequence joins TRBV5-6 and TRBJ2-7; TRBD2 is a possible D gene (6 bases). The CDR3 has 13 amino acids. From germline, CDR1 is SGHDT and CDR2 YYEEEE. The ends were cut back, 7 bases at V and 0 bases at J, with 11 bases in the middle. CDR3 protein: CASRRVSSYEQYV. Written as DNA, the CDR3 is TGTGCCAGCCGGAGGGTAAGCTCCTACGAGCAGTACGTC.

This chain uses TRBV11-3 with TRBJ2-5; 7 bases are shared with TRBD2. V was pared by 3 bases and J by 7 bases, with 11 bases of the junction left unmatched. The CDR3 is 15 amino acids. The germline gives CDR1 SGHNT, CDR2 YENEEA. In nucleotides, the CDR3 is TGTGCCAGCAGCTTCTCTGTCGGAGGGGAGGGGACCCAGTACTTC. It translates to CASSFSVGGEGTQYF.

V and J are TRBV5-4 and TRBJ1-4; D remains ambiguous. This CDR3 is built from 16 residues. Germline V gene lookup returns CDR1 SGHNT and CDR2 YYREEE (reference sequence). V dropped 0 bases and J dropped 0 bases, with 9 bases sitting between them. The CDR3 spells CASSLEAGSTNEKLFF. CDR3 bases: TGTGCCAGCAGCTTGGAGGCGGGCTCAACTAATGAAAAACTGTTTTTT.